These 16 T cell receptor beta chains were all obtained from the same sample, sequenced in a study of T cells in women clearing cervical HPV infection (dated by TCRdb to the late 2010s). Library prep was done by the immunoSEQ multiplex PCR assay. Sourced from immuneACCESS, this table was stored by TCRdb with only in-frame sequences that have V and J called. A share of the clones is absent; for the studies checked, an unresolved V gene accounts for under half, and the remainder has no known explanation. The table for this sample records roughly 36,000 clones. Of the sample, approximately 8.4% is held by the ten largest clones. Sequenced input: blood buffy coat. These receptors came from a woman aged 18 to 69 with a cervical HPV16 infection that either progressed to CIN3+ or cleared (not recorded which).

In the case of this clone: Coverage ceases 3 residues before the CDR3 finishes, and the germline J gene fills in the end. The chain links TRBV6-1 to TRBJ1-4, with D possibly TRBD1 on 5 matching bases. Germline V lookup: CDR1 MNHNS, CDR2 SASEGT. The CDR3 totals 16 residues. CDR3 bases read: TGTGCCAGCAGTGAAGTCAGGGAGGTTAGGAATTCACCA. Protein product: CASSEVREVRNSP. The full CDR3 is CASSEVREVRNSPLFF.

The sequenced part of the CDR3 DNA is TGTGCCAGCAGCTTAGGGCTCGACTACGAC. Protein product: CASSLGLDYD. The full CDR3 reads CASSLGLDYDYTF. The gene calls are TRBV11-1 and TRBJ1-2; no clear D gene. The read stops 3 residues short of the end of the CDR3; the missing end is completed from the germline J gene. CDR1 is SGHAT, CDR2 FQDESV, per germline (reference sequence). The CDR3 spans 13 residues.

Details on this clone: The CDR3 end falls 3 residues outside the read, so it is completed with the germline J gene. This chain connects TRBV12-3 or TRBV12-4 to TRBJ2-1; TRBD1 might be the D (6 bases). The CDR3 is made up of 13 amino acids. The V end lost 7 bases, the J end lost 5 bases, and 12 bases lay between the germline ends. CDR3 region: CASIPTGNNEQFF. CDR3 DNA (partial): TGTGCCAGCATTCCCACAGGGAACAATGAG.

The CDR3 spells CASSQGLANYEAFF. Partial CDR3 DNA: TGTGCCAGCTCACAAGGACTAGCGAACTACGAG. This chain joins TRBV18 and TRBJ1-1; D is unresolved. The CDR3 is cut off 3 residues early in the read; its end comes from the germline J gene. Germline V gene data show CDR1 as KGHSH and CDR2 as LQKENI. This CDR3 has 14 amino acids.

Of note for this clone: With the read ending 3 residues before the CDR3 end, the germline J gene is used to fill in that end. The J gene is TRBJ1-3, the V gene TRBV5-5, with a tentative D call TRBD1 (5 bases). CDR1 is SGHKS and CDR2 is YYEKEE in the germline V gene (reference sequence). V lost 4 bases to trimming and J lost 2 bases, with 10 bases between them. The CDR3 has 14 amino acids. CDR3 in amino acids: CASSLAGTGNTIYF. The CDR3 bases that were read are TGTGCCAGCAGCCTGGCAGGGACTGGAAACACC.

To note about this clone: The sequenced fragment ends 3 residues before the CDR3 boundary, so the rest is inferred from the germline J gene. The V call is TRBV5-6, the J call TRBJ1-6; 8 bases are a match to TRBD1. Losses at the gene ends were 3 bases for V and 8 bases for J; bases not matched to a gene: 4. The germline V gene has CDR1 SGHDT and CDR2 YYEEEE. The CDR3 loop spans 14 amino acids. CDR3 region: CASSSDRAHSPLHF. The part of the CDR3 DNA that was read is TGTGCCAGCAGCTCGGACAGGGCACATTCACCC.

A word on this clone: The CDR3 is cut off 3 residues early in the read; its end comes from the germline J gene. This chain joins TRBV19 and TRBJ1-1, with no clear D. CDR3 length: 13 residues. Germline-derived CDR1 and CDR2 are LNHDA and SQIVND (reference sequence). The sequenced CDR3 bases are TGTGCCAGTAGGGTCAGCCCGGGGTGGGAA. Its translation: CASRVSPGWE. The CDR3 as a whole reads CASRVSPGWEAFF.

A word on this clone: The read ends 3 residues early relative to the CDR3; the germline J gene fills the gap. The chain is built from TRBV10-2 and TRBJ2-7, with 8 bases matching TRBD2. V was pared by 7 bases and J by 2 bases, with 10 bases of the junction left unmatched. Germline CDR1 reads WSHSY; CDR2 reads SAAADI. The length of the CDR3 is 15 residues. The DNA read from the CDR3 is TGCGCCAGCAACTTCGGGGGACTAGGGGCCTACGAG. Its translation: CASNFGGLGAYE. Given in full, the CDR3 is CASNFGGLGAYEQYF.

About this clone: The DNA ends 3 residues before the CDR3 does, and the rest of the CDR3 is filled in from the germline J gene. The chain carries TRBV7-2 and TRBJ2-3; the match to TRBD2 covers 8 bases. Germline CDR1 SGHTA, CDR2 FQGNSA. CDR3 size: 13 residues. CDR3 DNA (partial): TGTGCCAGCAGCTTCGGGGGGGGAGAGACG. Its protein is CASSFGGGET. In full, the CDR3 is CASSFGGGETQYF.

Notes on this clone: The read ends 3 residues early relative to the CDR3; the germline J gene fills the gap. The V and J genes are TRBV2 and TRBJ2-2; D not certain. CDR1 and CDR2 from the germline V gene are SNHLY and FYNNEI. This CDR3 has 15 residues. The CDR3 sequence is CASRPESSYNSPLFF. CDR3 DNA, as far as it was read: TGTGCCAGCAGGCCTGAGAGCTCCTATAATTCACCG. Variable domain in full (rest from reference TRBV2 and TRBJ2-2): EPEVTQTPSHQVTQMGQEVILRCVPISNHLYFYWYRQILGQKVEFLVSFYNNEISEKSEIFDDQFSVERPDGSNFTLKIRSTKLEDSAMYFCASRPESSYNSPLFFGEGSRLTVL.

Notes on this clone: The read comes to an end 3 residues before the CDR3 does, leaving the germline J gene to fill in the end. The rearrangement joins TRBV19 to TRBJ2-1; 8 bases are a match to TRBD2. This CDR3 comprises 17 residues. Germline V gene data show CDR1 as LNHDA and CDR2 as SQIVND (reference sequence). Unmatched junction bases numbered 6, after V lost 0 bases and J lost 2 bases. CDR3 DNA, as far as it was read: TGTGCCAGTAGTATAGAACTAGCGGAGTACACCTACAATGAG. It codes for CASSIELAEYTYNE. The whole CDR3 reads CASSIELAEYTYNEQFF.

On this clone itself: The CDR3 goes on 3 residues after the read ends, and that part is filled in from the germline J gene. This chain links TRBV19 with TRBJ1-3, with 7 bases fitting TRBD1. The CDR3 is 17 amino acids. Losses at the gene ends were 4 bases for V and 0 bases for J; bases not matched to a gene: 9. Germline CDR1 reads LNHDA; CDR2 reads SQIVND (reference sequence). CDR3 in amino acids: CASSRDSLGTSGNTIYF. The CDR3 bases that were read are TGTGCCAGTAGTAGGGACAGCCTTGGTACCTCTGGAAACACC.

Points on this clone: The sequence runs out 3 residues before the end of the CDR3; the remainder is reconstructed from the germline J gene. The chain carries TRBV5-7 and TRBJ2-7, with 7 bases matching TRBD1. TRBV5-7 is marked as an open reading frame, function uncertain. The CDR3 totals 12 residues. Trimming cost V 1 base and J 6 bases; bases outside gene matches: 1. The CDR3: CASSLNRGEQYF. The CDR3 bases that were read are TGTGCCAGCAGCTTGAACAGGGGCGAG.

A word on this clone: The CDR3 goes on 3 residues after the read ends, and that part is filled in from the germline J gene. The gene calls are TRBV11-2 and TRBJ2-4; 12 nucleotides agree with TRBD2. Germline values: CDR1 SGHAT, CDR2 FQNNGV. The CDR3 is 15 amino acids. The CDR3 loop reads CASGFPGLAGLVQYF. CDR3 DNA, as far as it was read: TGTGCCAGCGGTTTTCCGGGACTAGCGGGCCTGGTT.

Regarding this clone: The read halts 3 residues ahead of the CDR3 end, with the missing end drawn from the germline J gene. This sequence joins TRBV5-1 and TRBJ2-3; 7 bases map to TRBD1. The CDR3 sequence is 16 residues long. The junction had 9 bases not matched to a gene; V was cut back by 0 bases and J by 5 bases. Germline values: CDR1 SGHRS, CDR2 YFSETQ. The part of the CDR3 DNA that was read is TGCGCCAGCAGCTTGGAAGGGACAGCTAAAGGAGATACG. Amino acids: CASSLEGTAKGDT. The CDR3, in full, reads CASSLEGTAKGDTQYF.

Of note for this clone: The CDR3 goes on 3 residues after the read ends, and that part is filled in from the germline J gene. This chain links TRBV10-3 with TRBJ1-4, with a possible D match to TRBD1 (5 bases). Germline V gene data show CDR1 as ENHRY and CDR2 as SYGVKD. The CDR3 has 14 amino acids. Trimming took 8 bases from V and 8 from J, leaving 18 bases between them. CDR3 amino acids: CAIGSGMLGEKLFF. The part of the CDR3 DNA that was read is TGTGCCATCGGATCAGGGATGTTGGGAGAAAAA.